This TCR beta chain is from a study of human T cells and chemical hapten exposure. Turning to the study itself: Patients' scalps got diphenylcyclopropenone weekly throughout the approximately 25-week study.

Individual cDNA molecules received unique molecular identifiers in the library. Each CDR3 protein gets one entry after TCRdb re-called the RACE reads with MiXCR. In the table there are 74,000 or so distinct CDR3 sequences, approximately 10% of which are singletons. There are 15 residues in the CDR3. V lost 0 bases and J lost 0; bases outside the gene matches: 1. Germline V CDR1 and CDR2: SGHRS, YFSETQ. Time point of the sample: patch test 1, 2 weeks after DPC sensitization. Described treatment: therapeutic diphenylcyclopropenone sensitization with weekly scalp DPC. This clonotype originated in a woman aged 50 to 60 with alopecia areata. Some clones in this sample may be carry-over from other donors' samples. The chain carries TRBV5-1 and TRBJ2-3; 7 nucleotides match TRBD1. The specimen was whole blood, collected in connection with sensitization to the hapten diphenylcyclopropenone (DPC). The CDR3 is CASSLGQGSTDTQYF. In nucleotides, the CDR3 is TGCGCCAGCAGCTTGGGACAGGGAAGCACAGATACGCAGTATTTT.